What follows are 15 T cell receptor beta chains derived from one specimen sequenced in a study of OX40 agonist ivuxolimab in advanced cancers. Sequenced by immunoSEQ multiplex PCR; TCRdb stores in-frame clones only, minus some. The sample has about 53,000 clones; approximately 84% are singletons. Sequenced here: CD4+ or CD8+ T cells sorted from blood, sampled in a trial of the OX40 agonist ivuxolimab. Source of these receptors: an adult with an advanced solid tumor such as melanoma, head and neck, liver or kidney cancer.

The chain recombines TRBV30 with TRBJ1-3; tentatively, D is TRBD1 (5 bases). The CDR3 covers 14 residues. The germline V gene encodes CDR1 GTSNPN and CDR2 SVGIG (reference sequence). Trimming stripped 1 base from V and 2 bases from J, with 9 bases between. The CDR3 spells CAWSGGWTGNTIYF. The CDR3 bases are TGTGCCTGGAGTGGGGGCTGGACTGGAAACACCATATATTTT.

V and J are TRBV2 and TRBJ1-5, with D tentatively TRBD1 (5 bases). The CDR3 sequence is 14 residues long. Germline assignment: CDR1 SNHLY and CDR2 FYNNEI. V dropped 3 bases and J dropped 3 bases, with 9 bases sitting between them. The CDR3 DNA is TGTGCCAGCAGTGACAGGGCATTCAATCAGCCCCAGCATTTT. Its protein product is CASSDRAFNQPQHF.

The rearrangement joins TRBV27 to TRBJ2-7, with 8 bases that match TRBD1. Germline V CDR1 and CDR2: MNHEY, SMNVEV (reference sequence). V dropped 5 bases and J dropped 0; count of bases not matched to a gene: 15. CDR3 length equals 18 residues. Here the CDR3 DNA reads TGTGCCAGCAGTCCGAGCCCCCTGGGACAGGCCAGCTCCTACGAGCAGTACTTC. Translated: CASSPSPLGQASSYEQYF.

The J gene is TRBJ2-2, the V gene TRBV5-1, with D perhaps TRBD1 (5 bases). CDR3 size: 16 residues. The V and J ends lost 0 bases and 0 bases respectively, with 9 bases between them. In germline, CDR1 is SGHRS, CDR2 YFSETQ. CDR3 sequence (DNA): TGCGCCAGCAGCTTGGGTGCAGGGACGAACACCGGGGAGCTGTTTTTT. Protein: CASSLGAGTNTGELFF.

CDR3 amino acids: CASTLDGAGNQPQHF. For the CDR3, the DNA is TGTGCCAGTACTCTAGACGGGGCGGGCAATCAGCCCCAGCATTTT. The V and J genes are TRBV19 and TRBJ1-5, with a possible D match to TRBD1 (5 bases). Deletions cut 7 bases from V and 2 bases from J, with 15 bases between. This CDR3 has 15 amino acids. Per germline, CDR1 LNHDA and CDR2 SQIVND (reference sequence).

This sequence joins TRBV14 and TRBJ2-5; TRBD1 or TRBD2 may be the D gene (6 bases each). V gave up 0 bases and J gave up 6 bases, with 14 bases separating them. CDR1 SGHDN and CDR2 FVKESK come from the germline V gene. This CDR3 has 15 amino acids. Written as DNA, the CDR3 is TGTGCCAGCAGCCAAGACCGTAGGGGGGTAAAGACCCAGTACTTC. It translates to CASSQDRRGVKTQYF.

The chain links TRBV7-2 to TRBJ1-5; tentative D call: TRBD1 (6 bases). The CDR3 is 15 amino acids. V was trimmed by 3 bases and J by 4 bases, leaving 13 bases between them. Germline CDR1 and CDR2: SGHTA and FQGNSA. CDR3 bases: TGTGCCAGCAGCTTTTCGACAGGCCCTAATCAGCCCCAGCATTTT. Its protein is CASSFSTGPNQPQHF.

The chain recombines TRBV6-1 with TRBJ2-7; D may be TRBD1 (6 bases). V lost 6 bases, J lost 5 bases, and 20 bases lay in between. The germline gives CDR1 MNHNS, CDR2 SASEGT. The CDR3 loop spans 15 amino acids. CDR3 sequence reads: CASRKTGNRDNEQYF. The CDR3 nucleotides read TGTGCCAGCAGAAAGACTGGAAACAGGGACAACGAGCAGTACTTC.

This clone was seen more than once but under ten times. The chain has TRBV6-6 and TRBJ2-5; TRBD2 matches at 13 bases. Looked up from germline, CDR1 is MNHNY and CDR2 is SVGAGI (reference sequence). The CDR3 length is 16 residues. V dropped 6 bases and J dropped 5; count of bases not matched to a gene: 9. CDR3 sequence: CASRIGLAGVGETQYF. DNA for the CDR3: TGTGCCAGCAGGATCGGACTAGCGGGAGTAGGGGAGACCCAGTACTTC.

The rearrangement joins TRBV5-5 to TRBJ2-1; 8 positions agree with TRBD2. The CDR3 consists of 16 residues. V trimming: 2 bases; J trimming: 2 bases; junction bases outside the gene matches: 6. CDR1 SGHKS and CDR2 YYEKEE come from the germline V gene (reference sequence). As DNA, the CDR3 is TGTGCCAGCAGCTTTATTAGCGGGATTACCTACAATGAGCAGTTCTTC. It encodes CASSFISGITYNEQFF.

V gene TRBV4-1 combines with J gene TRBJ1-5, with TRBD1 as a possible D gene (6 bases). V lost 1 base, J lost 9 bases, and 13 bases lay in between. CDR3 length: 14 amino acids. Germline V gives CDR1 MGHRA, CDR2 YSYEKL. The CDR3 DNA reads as TGCGCCAGCAGCCAAGTCGGGGGGCTACGGCCCCAGCATTTT. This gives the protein CASSQVGGLRPQHF.

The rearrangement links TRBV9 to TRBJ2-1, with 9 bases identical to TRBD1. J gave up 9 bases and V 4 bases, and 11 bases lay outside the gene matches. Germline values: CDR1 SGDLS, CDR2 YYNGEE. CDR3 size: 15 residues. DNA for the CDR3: TGTGCCAGCAGCCCTCAACCGGGACAGGGAACTGAGCAGTTCTTC. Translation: CASSPQPGQGTEQFF.

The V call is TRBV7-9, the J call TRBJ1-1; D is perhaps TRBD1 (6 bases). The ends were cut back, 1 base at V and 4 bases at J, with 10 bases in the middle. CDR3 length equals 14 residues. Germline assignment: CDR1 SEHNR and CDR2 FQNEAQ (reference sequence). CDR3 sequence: CASSLGGGSTEAFF. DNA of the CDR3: TGTGCCAGCAGCTTAGGAGGGGGGTCCACTGAAGCTTTCTTT.

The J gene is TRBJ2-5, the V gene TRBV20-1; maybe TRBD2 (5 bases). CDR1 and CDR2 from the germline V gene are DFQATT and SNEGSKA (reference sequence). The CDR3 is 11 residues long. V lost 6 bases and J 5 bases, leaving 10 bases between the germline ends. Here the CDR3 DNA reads TGCAGTGCCCCCACGGGGGAGACCCAGTACTTC. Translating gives CSAPTGETQYF.

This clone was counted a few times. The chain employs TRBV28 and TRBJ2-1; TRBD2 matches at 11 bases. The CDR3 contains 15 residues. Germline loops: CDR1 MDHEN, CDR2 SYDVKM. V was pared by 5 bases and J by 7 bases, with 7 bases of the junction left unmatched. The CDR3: CASSQLAGDSNEQFF. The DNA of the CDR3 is TGTGCCAGCAGTCAACTAGCGGGAGATTCTAATGAGCAGTTCTTC.